These 26 T cell receptor beta chains were all obtained from the same sample, sequenced in a study of T-cell reconstitution after alpha-beta-depleted transplantation in children. Researchers prepared the TCRbeta library using unique molecular identifiers, the study reports. TCRdb reprocessed the PCR reads via MiXCR and lists one record per CDR3 protein. The table includes 150,000 to 200,000 distinct CDR3 sequences, roughly 6.3% detected once. The material was PBMCs, obtained before TCRalphabeta/CD19-depleted stem cell transplant. These receptors originate from a girl under three years old with combined immunodeficiency, due to receive a stem cell transplant.

This clonotype came up many times. The chain has TRBV12-3 or TRBV12-4 and TRBJ2-3, with D perhaps TRBD2 (7 bases). Trimming took 2 bases from V and 7 from J, leaving 16 bases between them. The CDR3 covers 15 residues. CDR3 residues: CASSLFGGAANTQYF. DNA of the CDR3: TGTGCCAGCAGTTTATTTGGGGGGGCCGCGAATACGCAGTATTTT.

At least ten counts were recorded for this clonotype. CDR3 sequence: CSARDSRKEETQYF. Here the CDR3 DNA reads TGCAGTGCTAGAGATTCTAGAAAAGAAGAGACCCAGTACTTC. This chain joins TRBV20-1 and TRBJ2-5; D is unclear. This CDR3 is 14 amino acids long. In germline, CDR1 is DFQATT, CDR2 SNEGSKA (reference sequence). Trimming took 0 bases from V and 3 from J, leaving 11 bases between them.

A few counts support this clonotype. The chain employs TRBV30 and TRBJ2-7; 9 bases are shared with TRBD1. V lost 1 base to trimming and J lost 3 bases; unmatched junction nucleotides: 1. This CDR3 is built from 13 residues. The germline gives CDR1 GTSNPN, CDR2 SVGIG (reference sequence). The CDR3 DNA reads as TGTGCCTGGAGTGCGGGACAGGGCTACGAGCAGTACTTC. It encodes CAWSAGQGYEQYF. Full variable domain (outside the CDR3, taken from reference TRBV30 and TRBJ2-7): SQTIHQWPATLVQPVGSPLSLECTVEGTSNPNLYWYRQAAGRGLQLLFYSVGIGQISSEVPQNLSASRPQDRQFILSSKKLLLSDSGFYLCAWSAGQGYEQYFGPGTRLTVT.

This clonotype was found many times. The rearrangement uses TRBV10-3 and TRBJ2-3; the match to TRBD2 covers 7 bases. In germline, CDR1 is ENHRY, CDR2 SYGVKD. The CDR3 loop spans 13 amino acids. The V and J ends lost 3 bases and 4 bases, in that order; junction bases with no gene match: 1. CDR3 loop: CAISDGRADTQYF. DNA of the CDR3: TGTGCCATCAGTGATGGGAGGGCAGATACGCAGTATTTT.

The chain uses TRBV6-2 or TRBV6-3 and TRBJ2-7, with D perhaps TRBD2 (5 bases). The CDR3 loop spans 14 amino acids. V lost 6 bases, J lost 7 bases, and 19 bases lay in between. Germline CDR1 and CDR2: MNHEY and SVGEGT. The chain's CDR3 is CASSKAMGAWEQYF. The CDR3 DNA reads as TGTGCCAGCAGCAAGGCGATGGGAGCATGGGAGCAGTACTTC.

This chain connects TRBV4-2 to TRBJ2-7; D is unclear. V was clipped by 4 bases and J by 3 bases, with 13 bases between them. The germline gives CDR1 LGHNA, CDR2 YNFKEQ. The CDR3 runs to 14 residues. CDR3 in amino acids: CASSRVGPRYEQYF. The DNA for the CDR3 is TGTGCCAGCAGCCGGGTAGGACCTCGCTACGAGCAGTACTTC.

The V gene is TRBV7-2, the J gene TRBJ2-7; possibly TRBD2 for D (6 bases). Germline CDR1 and CDR2: SGHTA and FQGNSA. The CDR3 runs to 14 residues. Trimming took off 3 bases at V and 4 bases at J, with 13 bases between the two ends. The CDR3 sequence: CASSFGVGRYEQYF. DNA for the CDR3: TGTGCCAGCAGCTTCGGCGTGGGGAGGTACGAGCAGTACTTC. The complete variable domain, with remaining parts taken from reference TRBV7-2 and TRBJ2-7, reads GAGVSQSPSNKVTEKGKDVELRCDPISGHTALYWYRQSLGQGLEFLIYFQGNSAPDKSGLPSDRFSAERTGGSVSTLTIQRTQQEDSAVYLCASSFGVGRYEQYFGPGTRLTVT.

This clonotype was recorded many times. The chain employs TRBV7-2 and TRBJ2-5; D is unclear. The ends were cut back, 5 bases at V and 8 bases at J, with 12 bases in the middle. Germline V gene lookup returns CDR1 SGHTA and CDR2 FQGNSA. CDR3 size: 12 residues. CDR3 sequence: CASSPDVITQYF. CDR3 in DNA: TGTGCCAGCAGCCCCGATGTCATTACCCAGTACTTC.

This clonotype was seen at least ten times. CDR3 sequence: CASRRTFNEKLFF. The CDR3 nucleotides are TGTGCCAGCAGGAGGACATTTAATGAAAAACTGTTTTTT. V usage is TRBV14 and J usage is TRBJ1-4, with D maybe TRBD1 (5 bases). CDR1 and CDR2 (germline): SGHDN, FVKESK. The CDR3 contains 13 residues. The V end was cut by 6 bases, the J end by 4 bases, with 9 bases between.

This clonotype was counted many times. V and J are TRBV15 and TRBJ2-1; 16 nucleotides align to TRBD2. Germline V lookup: CDR1 LNHNV, CDR2 YYDKDF (reference sequence). V shed 1 base and J 8 bases; nucleotides not matched to a gene: 11. The CDR3 length is 19 residues. The CDR3 protein is CATSRAPDGTSGGAYEQFF. The CDR3 region has the DNA TGTGCCACCAGCAGAGCGCCGGACGGGACTAGCGGGGGGGCCTATGAGCAGTTCTTC.

This clonotype was picked up many times. The V and J genes are TRBV20-1 and TRBJ2-7; 7 nucleotides align to TRBD2. Trimming cost V 5 bases and J 2 bases; bases outside gene matches: 12. Germline assignment: CDR1 DFQATT and CDR2 SNEGSKA (reference sequence). The CDR3 has 15 residues. In nucleotides, the CDR3 is TGCAGTGCTTCCACTAGCGCGAGCCCGACCTACGAGCAGTACTTC. Translating it yields CSASTSASPTYEQYF.

The chain recombines TRBV5-1 with TRBJ1-1, with 8 nucleotides matching TRBD1. V lost 4 bases to trimming and J lost 4 bases; unmatched junction nucleotides: 6. This CDR3 has 14 residues. Germline loops: CDR1 SGHRS, CDR2 YFSETQ. The CDR3 region is CASSVRQGTTEAFF. The CDR3 DNA is TGCGCCAGCAGCGTCCGACAGGGGACCACTGAAGCTTTCTTT.

This clonotype was seen only a few times. This chain connects TRBV20-1 to TRBJ2-7; 14 nucleotides line up with TRBD2. CDR1 is DFQATT and CDR2 is SNEGSKA in the germline V gene (reference sequence). Trimming cost V 6 bases and J 7 bases; bases outside gene matches: 11. The CDR3 loop spans 15 amino acids. The CDR3: CSARGLAGALEEQYF. CDR3 bases: TGCAGTGCCCGGGGACTAGCGGGGGCCCTTGAGGAGCAGTACTTC.

There are a few counts of this clonotype. The chain carries TRBV4-1 and TRBJ1-4; D ambiguous. There are 16 residues in the CDR3. Trimming shortened V by 0 bases and J by 3 bases, and 11 bases separated the two germline ends. Germline V gene data show CDR1 as MGHRA and CDR2 as YSYEKL. The CDR3 bases are TGCGCCAGCAGCCAAGAATCCCAAAGGGCTAATGAAAAACTGTTTTTT. Translating gives CASSQESQRANEKLFF.

A word on this clonotype: One end of the junction does not line up with germline, which may come from a read error. The genes are TRBV7-9 and TRBJ2-3, with D possibly matching TRBD2 (6 bases). The CDR3 extends over 13 amino acids. Per the germline V gene, CDR1 is SEHNR and CDR2 is FQNEAQ (reference sequence). Here the CDR3 DNA reads TGTTCCAGGAGTGGCGGGAACACAGATACGCAGTATTTT. It yields the protein CSRSGGNTDTQYF.

In its sample, this clonotype was seen many times. This chain joins TRBV28 and TRBJ1-3, with 9 bases aligning to TRBD1. This CDR3 comprises 15 residues. Germline CDR1 reads MDHEN; CDR2 reads SYDVKM. Trimming cost V 5 bases and J 7 bases; bases outside gene matches: 9. CDR3 DNA: TGTGCCAGCAGTCCCCTACAGGGGGCTTGGAACACCATATATTTT. It is translated as CASSPLQGAWNTIYF.

The gene calls are TRBV19 and TRBJ1-5; possibly TRBD1 for D (6 bases). With 7 bases removed from V and 0 bases from J, the gap between germline ends came to 13 bases. CDR1 and CDR2 (germline): LNHDA, SQIVND (reference sequence). The CDR3 covers 15 residues. The CDR3 DNA reads as TGTGCCAGTACCCTGGACAGTTATAGCAATCAGCCCCAGCATTTT. Translating gives CASTLDSYSNQPQHF.

This clonotype was counted at least ten times. The chain recombines TRBV5-1 with TRBJ2-7; D remains ambiguous. CDR1 is SGHRS and CDR2 is YFSETQ in the germline V gene. V shed 3 bases and J shed 7 bases, with 11 bases lying between them. CDR3 length: 12 residues. CDR3 sequence reads: CASSWADGEQYF. DNA for the CDR3: TGCGCCAGCAGCTGGGCTGATGGGGAGCAGTACTTC.

This clonotype was seen ten or more times. Written as DNA, the CDR3 is TGCGCCAGCGAGGGACTCTTCGGCGAGCAGTACTTC. It is translated as CASEGLFGEQYF. The chain recombines TRBV5-1 with TRBJ2-7, with a weak D call TRBD2 (6 bases). The CDR3 totals 12 residues. The ends were cut back, 7 bases at V and 6 bases at J, with 14 bases in the middle. The germline gives CDR1 SGHRS, CDR2 YFSETQ.

This clonotype occurred a few times. The chain combines TRBV7-2 with TRBJ2-7; no firm D call. V dropped 5 bases and J dropped 3 bases, with 17 bases sitting between them. Germline V gene lookup returns CDR1 SGHTA and CDR2 FQGNSA. This CDR3 contains 15 residues. The CDR3 here is CASSPAPGNGYEQYF. The DNA for the CDR3 is TGTGCCAGCAGCCCAGCCCCGGGTAACGGCTACGAGCAGTACTTC.

This clonotype was detected a few times. The chain combines TRBV5-1 with TRBJ1-4; D gene uncertain. The CDR3 has 17 residues. Per the germline V gene, CDR1 is SGHRS and CDR2 is YFSETQ. The V end was cut by 1 base, the J end by 11 bases, with 24 bases between. For the CDR3, the DNA is TGCGCCAGCAGCTTGCGGGAACAACACGTACCAATGAGTAAACTGTTTTTT. It translates to CASSLREQHVPMSKLFF. Looking up the rest from reference TRBV5-1 and TRBJ1-4 gives the full variable domain: KAGVTQTPRYLIKTRGQQVTLSCSPISGHRSVSWYQQTPGQGLQFLFEYFSETQRNKGNFPGRFSGRQFSNSRSEMNVSTLELGDSALYLCASSLREQHVPMSKLFFGSGTQLSVL.

This clonotype has more than one count but fewer than ten. The chain carries TRBV6-2 or TRBV6-3 and TRBJ2-7; 8 bases line up with TRBD1. J lost 3 bases, V lost 5 bases, and 6 bases had no gene match. Germline CDR1 reads MNHEY; CDR2 reads SVGEGT. This CDR3 is built from 14 residues. The CDR3, as DNA: TGTGCCAGCAGTGGACCGGGACAGGACTACGAGCAGTACTTC. Its protein product is CASSGPGQDYEQYF.

This clonotype was recorded at least ten times. The chain employs TRBV10-3 and TRBJ2-1; TRBD2 matches at 8 bases. The V gene end was trimmed by 10 bases and the J gene end by 4 bases; junction bases not matched to a gene: 3. Germline values: CDR1 ENHRY, CDR2 SYGVKD. This CDR3 comprises 12 residues. The CDR3 protein is CATGGSYNEQFF. The DNA of the CDR3 is TGTGCCACGGGGGGGTCATACAATGAGCAGTTCTTC.

This clonotype has a count of ten or more. The genes are TRBV7-9 and TRBJ2-1; D is unclear. CDR3 size: 13 residues. V was clipped by 1 base and J by 2 bases, with 3 bases between them. Per germline, CDR1 SEHNR and CDR2 FQNEAQ (reference sequence). This CDR3 is CASSLVPYNEQFF. The CDR3 DNA reads TGTGCCAGCAGCTTAGTCCCCTACAATGAGCAGTTCTTC. Variable domain in full (rest from reference TRBV7-9 and TRBJ2-1): DTGVSQNPRHKITKRGQNVTFRCDPISEHNRLYWYRQTLGQGPEFLTYFQNEAQLEKSRLLSDRFSAERPKGSFSTLEIQRTEQGDSAMYLCASSLVPYNEQFFGPGTRLTVL.

This chain links TRBV9 with TRBJ2-1; 10 nucleotides align to TRBD1. CDR3 length equals 15 residues. CDR1 is SGDLS, CDR2 YYNGEE, per germline. V was pared by 1 base and J by 8 bases, with 6 bases of the junction left unmatched. As DNA, the CDR3 is TGTGCCAGCAGCGTATTAGGGACAGGGGTCCATGAGCAGTTCTTC. Protein product: CASSVLGTGVHEQFF.

The CDR3 DNA follows: TGTGCCAGCAGCCTCGCTCCCGATAACTATGGCTACACCTTC. It specifies CASSLAPDNYGYTF. V is TRBV7-9 and J is TRBJ1-2; no clear D gene. The V and J ends lost 5 bases and 1 base respectively, with 11 bases between them. Germline loops: CDR1 SEHNR, CDR2 FQNEAQ (reference sequence). The CDR3 is made up of 14 amino acids.